These 32 T cell receptor beta chains came from one sample sequenced in a study of blood T cell repertoires in COVID-19. Using immunoSEQ multiplex PCR, the repertoire was profiled, and TCRdb retains in-frame clones only, with some absent. The repertoire has some 200,000 clones, over 75% of them found once; the top ten carry nearly 7.5%. Specimen: PBMCs or T cells enriched from blood (not recorded which). Source of these receptors: a woman between 35 and 50 years old with acute COVID-19.

The chain links TRBV6-5 to TRBJ2-4, with D possibly TRBD1 on 5 matching bases. The CDR3 extends over 15 amino acids. Trimming removed 0 bases from V and 8 bases from J, with 14 bases in between. The germline CDR1 and CDR2 sequences are MNHEY and SVGAGI. CDR3 nucleotide sequence: TGTGCCAGCAGTTACTCGATAGGCAGGGTGGACATTCAGTACTTC. Translated, it gives CASSYSIGRVDIQYF.

This clone has only one observation. J is TRBJ1-6 and V is TRBV5-1; TRBD1 agrees at 9 bases. Trimming cost V 4 bases and J 3 bases; bases outside gene matches: 5. From germline, CDR1 is SGHRS and CDR2 YFSETQ. The CDR3 is made up of 16 amino acids. CDR3 in amino acids: CASSRGDRDYNSPLHF. CDR3 in DNA: TGCGCCAGCAGCCGCGGGGACAGGGACTATAATTCACCCCTCCACTTT.

This chain joins TRBV7-9 and TRBJ2-7, with 11 nucleotides matching TRBD2. J gave up 3 bases and V 3 bases, and 1 base lay outside the gene matches. The CDR3 has 14 residues. Germline V lookup: CDR1 SEHNR, CDR2 FQNEAQ (reference sequence). CDR3 nucleotides: TGTGCCAGCAGCTTTAGCGGGAGGGACTACGAGCAGTACTTC. Its protein product is CASSFSGRDYEQYF.

This clone came up a few times. V gene TRBV10-3 combines with J gene TRBJ1-2, with D perhaps TRBD1 (5 bases). V was shortened by 0 bases and J by 5 bases, with 10 bases between the two germline ends. Germline values: CDR1 ENHRY, CDR2 SYGVKD. This CDR3 comprises 14 residues. The CDR3 here is CAISESAEGYGYTF. The CDR3 region has the DNA TGTGCCATCAGTGAGTCAGCGGAGGGGTATGGCTACACCTTC.

The chain has TRBV2 and TRBJ1-2, with 7 bases matching TRBD1. Looked up from germline, CDR1 is SNHLY and CDR2 is FYNNEI. The CDR3 spans 13 residues. Unmatched junction bases numbered 5, after V lost 8 bases and J lost 2 bases. The CDR3 DNA follows: TGTGCCAGCTCAGGGGGAGAAAACTATGGCTACACCTTC. It encodes CASSGGENYGYTF.

The chain has TRBV11-2 and TRBJ1-4, with D possibly TRBD1 on 5 matching bases. Per the germline V gene, CDR1 is SGHAT and CDR2 is FQNNGV. This CDR3 has 15 residues. Trimming took off 3 bases at V and 6 bases at J, with 14 bases between the two ends. CDR3 DNA: TGTGCCAGCAGCTTGGGGCCGACACCTGATGAAAAACTGTTTTTT. Its translation is CASSLGPTPDEKLFF.

The J gene is TRBJ1-6, the V gene TRBV7-2; TRBD1 is a possible D gene (6 bases). This CDR3 comprises 15 residues. The germline gives CDR1 SGHTA, CDR2 FQGNSA. With 5 bases removed from V and 5 bases from J, the gap between germline ends came to 13 bases. CDR3 DNA: TGTGCCAGCAGCCCCTCCGGACAGCATAATTCACCCCTCCACTTT. Translated: CASSPSGQHNSPLHF.

The genes are TRBV5-6 and TRBJ2-7; TRBD1 is a possible D gene (6 bases). Per germline, CDR1 SGHDT and CDR2 YYEEEE. This CDR3 comprises 12 residues. V was shortened by 4 bases and J by 6 bases, with 11 bases between the two germline ends. The CDR3 protein is CASSQTGPEQYF. The CDR3 DNA reads as TGTGCCAGCAGCCAGACAGGCCCCGAGCAGTACTTC.

This clone was recorded only once. The DNA for the CDR3 is TGTGCCAGCAGTGTGGCCGGGAGCGCTGAAAAACTGTTTTTT. Translating gives CASSVAGSAEKLFF. The rearrangement links TRBV25-1 to TRBJ1-4; no reliable D call. V gave up 4 bases and J gave up 7 bases, with 13 bases separating them. The germline V gene has CDR1 MGHDK and CDR2 SYGVNS. The CDR3 sequence is 14 residues long. Based on the CDR3 plus reference TRBV25-1 and TRBJ1-4, the full variable domain is EADIYQTPRYLVIGTGKKITLECSQTMGHDKMYWYQQDPGMELHLIHYSYGVNSTEKGDLSSESTVSRIRTEHFPLTLESARPSHTSQYLCASSVAGSAEKLFFGSGTQLSVL.

This clone was detected only once. The V gene is TRBV9, the J gene TRBJ2-1, with TRBD2 identical over 7 bases. This CDR3 comprises 15 residues. The V gene end was trimmed by 4 bases and the J gene end by 5 bases; junction bases not matched to a gene: 9. Germline CDR1 SGDLS, CDR2 YYNGEE. CDR3 protein: CASSPRLATNNEQFF. The CDR3 nucleotides are TGTGCCAGCAGCCCGCGACTAGCCACAAACAATGAGCAGTTCTTC.

The chain has TRBV19 and TRBJ1-5; TRBD1 might be the D (6 bases). The CDR3 is made up of 15 amino acids. V lost 3 bases and J 11 bases, leaving 20 bases between the germline ends. Per the germline V gene, CDR1 is LNHDA and CDR2 is SQIVND (reference sequence). The CDR3 nucleotides are TGTGCCAGTAGTATCTCACAGGGTATAATCAGGTCCCAGCATTTT. It codes for CASSISQGIIRSQHF. Together with reference TRBV19 and TRBJ1-5, the CDR3 gives the full variable domain: DGGITQSPKYLFRKEGQNVTLSCEQNLNHDAMYWYRQDPGQGLRLIYYSQIVNDFQKGDIAEGYSVSREKKESFPLTVTSAQKNPTAFYLCASSISQGIIRSQHFGDGTRLSIL.

This clone was detected only once. The rearrangement links TRBV4-3 to TRBJ2-1; 7 bases align to TRBD2. Looked up from germline, CDR1 is LGHNA and CDR2 is YSLEER. CDR3 size: 17 residues. V was clipped by 1 base and J by 2 bases; unmatched bases: 8. In DNA, the CDR3 is TGCGCCAGCAGCCAAGGAGCGGGACTTGTTACCTACAATGAGCAGTTCTTC. The encoded protein is CASSQGAGLVTYNEQFF.

J is TRBJ2-7 and V is TRBV19; 9 bases are shared with TRBD1. The CDR3 has 16 amino acids. The germline gives CDR1 LNHDA, CDR2 SQIVND (reference sequence). J was trimmed by 5 bases and V by 5 bases; bases with no gene match: 13. For the CDR3, the DNA is TGTGCCAGTAGTGCGAACCGGGACAGGGTAATGAACGAGCAGTACTTC. This sequence encodes CASSANRDRVMNEQYF.

The V and J genes are TRBV5-8 and TRBJ1-4; D is possibly TRBD1 (5 bases). Germline V gives CDR1 SGHTS, CDR2 YDEGEE. The germline V and J ends were trimmed by 0 bases and 4 bases, with 10 bases remaining between them. The CDR3 sequence is 15 residues long. CDR3 DNA sequence: TGTGCCAGCAGCTTGGTCCGGGGACTTAATGAAAAACTGTTTTTT. Translated: CASSLVRGLNEKLFF.

This chain joins TRBV19 and TRBJ1-1, with no clear D. V shed 1 base and J shed 2 bases, with 26 bases lying between them. Germline V gene data show CDR1 as LNHDA and CDR2 as SQIVND (reference sequence). The CDR3 is made up of 20 amino acids. For the CDR3, the DNA is TGTGCCAGTAGTATAGGTCAAATGCCAATCCTGGGAGTCGCAAACACTGAAGCTTTCTTT. This encodes CASSIGQMPILGVANTEAFF.

This clone has only one observation. The chain is built from TRBV19 and TRBJ2-3; TRBD2 agrees at 8 bases. Germline V gives CDR1 LNHDA, CDR2 SQIVND (reference sequence). This CDR3 region has 17 residues. V was pared by 0 bases and J by 5 bases, with 10 bases of the junction left unmatched. CDR3 residues: CASSIDPVGLARDTQYF. The CDR3 DNA sequence: TGTGCCAGTAGTATAGATCCCGTCGGACTAGCCAGAGATACGCAGTATTTT.

The V gene is TRBV5-1, the J gene TRBJ2-6; D is undetermined. The CDR3 is made up of 15 amino acids. The V and J ends lost 1 base and 4 bases respectively, with 9 bases between them. The germline CDR1 and CDR2 sequences are SGHRS and YFSETQ. CDR3 in amino acids: CASSLPQSGANVLTF. DNA for the CDR3: TGCGCCAGCAGCTTGCCGCAGTCAGGGGCCAACGTCCTGACTTTC.

The sample holds one count of this clone. This chain connects TRBV30 to TRBJ1-3; TRBD1 might be the D (6 bases). Germline V gives CDR1 GTSNPN, CDR2 SVGIG (reference sequence). The CDR3 consists of 15 residues. The germline V and J ends were trimmed by 4 bases and 2 bases, with 15 bases remaining between them. The CDR3 DNA reads as TGTGCCTGGAAGGGGGACCACCAGCCTGGAAACACCATATATTTT. Translating gives CAWKGDHQPGNTIYF.

This clone appeared a few times. This chain links TRBV6-4 with TRBJ2-3; 8 bases agree with TRBD1. Germline V gene data show CDR1 as MRHNA and CDR2 as SNTAGT. The CDR3 loop spans 15 amino acids. With V trimmed by 4 bases and J by 2 bases, 5 bases remained unmatched. The CDR3 reads CASSGTGGTTDTQYF. The DNA for the CDR3 is TGTGCCAGCAGTGGTACAGGGGGTACCACAGATACGCAGTATTTT.

The gene calls are TRBV29-1 and TRBJ2-3, with 7 bases fitting TRBD2. This CDR3 spans 16 amino acids. V shed 1 base, J shed 2 bases, and the junction held 9 bases outside the gene matches. In germline, CDR1 is SQVTM, CDR2 ANQGSEA. CDR3 in amino acids: CSVEAPPSGPTDTQYF. As DNA, the CDR3 is TGCAGCGTTGAAGCTCCGCCTAGCGGACCCACAGATACGCAGTATTTT.

A remark on this clone: No DNA is shown, since the ends of the CDR3 on it are uncertain; the CDR3 is the one TCRdb lists. This chain links TRBV19 with TRBJ2-7; the D call of TRBD1 is as the table states it, not checked on the DNA. Germline assignment: CDR1 LNHDA and CDR2 SQIVND (reference sequence). Ends included, the CDR3 has 16 residues. This CDR3 is CASTFGSGQGASEQYF.

J is TRBJ2-5 and V is TRBV5-1; TRBD1 matches 7 bases. Per the germline V gene, CDR1 is SGHRS and CDR2 is YFSETQ. V shed 0 bases and J 3 bases; nucleotides not matched to a gene: 5. This CDR3 has 15 residues. The CDR3 sequence: CASSLADRDEETQYF. In DNA, the CDR3 is TGCGCCAGCAGCTTGGCCGACAGGGACGAAGAGACCCAGTACTTC.

This clone was observed a single time. V usage is TRBV19 and J usage is TRBJ1-1; TRBD1 might be the D (6 bases). V was clipped by 3 bases and J by 10 bases, with 18 bases between them. Germline CDR1 and CDR2: LNHDA and SQIVND (reference sequence). The CDR3 is made up of 14 amino acids. The CDR3 loop reads CASSIEGTGKGAFF. CDR3 DNA sequence: TGTGCCAGTAGTATTGAAGGTACAGGGAAGGGAGCTTTCTTT.

The chain employs TRBV5-5 and TRBJ2-1; 11 bases match TRBD2. Germline CDR1 is SGHKS and CDR2 is YYEKEE (reference sequence). V was clipped by 4 bases and J by 5 bases; unmatched bases: 5. This CDR3 is built from 15 residues. The CDR3 here is CASSPLAGGNNEQFF. The DNA of the CDR3 is TGTGCCAGCAGCCCCCTAGCGGGAGGTAACAATGAGCAGTTCTTC.

The J gene is TRBJ2-5, the V gene TRBV3-1 (or the pseudogene TRBV3-2); D perhaps matches TRBD2 (6 bases). Germline CDR1 reads LGHDT; CDR2 reads YNNKEL (reference sequence). This CDR3 comprises 15 residues. The ends were cut back, 4 bases at V and 5 bases at J, with 17 bases in the middle. CDR3 protein: CASSPRVSGGETQYF. The CDR3 coding sequence is TGTGCCAGCAGCCCCAGGGTTTCTGGGGGGGAGACCCAGTACTTC.

The genes are TRBV5-1 and TRBJ1-2; 7 bases are a match to TRBD1. The germline gives CDR1 SGHRS, CDR2 YFSETQ. V shed 0 bases, J shed 8 bases, and the junction held 10 bases outside the gene matches. The CDR3 is 15 amino acids. CDR3 DNA sequence: TGCGCCAGCAGCTTGGTGCCGACAGGGCTTAGGGGCTACACCTTC. Its translation: CASSLVPTGLRGYTF.

The chain joins TRBV14 to TRBJ2-7; TRBD1 matches 8 bases. CDR1 SGHDN and CDR2 FVKESK come from the germline V gene. This CDR3 is built from 12 residues. The V and J ends lost 4 bases and 4 bases, in that order; junction bases with no gene match: 0. CDR3 coding DNA: TGTGCCAGCAGCCGGACAGGGTACGAGCAGTACTTC. Translation: CASSRTGYEQYF.

This chain uses TRBV13 with TRBJ1-2; TRBD1 matches at 7 bases. This CDR3 spans 14 amino acids. Per the germline V gene, CDR1 is PRHDT and CDR2 is FYEKMQ (reference sequence). The ends lost 3 bases at V and 1 base at J; junction bases unmatched: 2. The CDR3 bases are TGTGCCAGCAGCTTGGGACAGATTAACTATGGCTACACCTTC. Protein sequence: CASSLGQINYGYTF.

The chain couples TRBV15 to TRBJ2-3; 11 bases map to TRBD2. Germline assignment: CDR1 LNHNV and CDR2 YYDKDF (reference sequence). After removal of 1 base from V and 2 bases from J, the junction contained 5 bases not matched to a gene. This CDR3 has 17 residues. This CDR3 reads CATSRAPGLAVTDTQYF. DNA of the CDR3: TGTGCCACCAGCAGAGCCCCGGGACTAGCGGTCACAGATACGCAGTATTTT.

This rearrangement joins TRBV12-5 to TRBJ2-5; tentative D call: TRBD1 (6 bases). The V gene's germline CDR1 is LGHNT and CDR2 FRNRAP. V lost 6 bases and J 2 bases, leaving 19 bases between the germline ends. This CDR3 is 16 amino acids long. CDR3 residues: CASGRGQTNLQETQYF. The CDR3 nucleotides read TGTGCTAGTGGCCGCGGACAGACAAACCTTCAAGAGACCCAGTACTTC.

A single count supports this clone. This rearrangement joins TRBV12-3 or TRBV12-4 to TRBJ1-1; tentative D call: TRBD1 (5 bases). Trimming took 3 bases from V and 3 from J, leaving 8 bases between them. This CDR3 is 13 amino acids long. The CDR3 loop reads CASSFSGDTEAFF. CDR3 sequence (DNA): TGTGCCAGCAGTTTTTCGGGGGACACTGAAGCTTTCTTT.

The V call is TRBV6-2 or TRBV6-3, the J call TRBJ1-2; possibly TRBD1 for D (5 bases). The CDR3 covers 19 residues. Germline assignment: CDR1 MNHEY and CDR2 SVGEGT. Trimming took off 4 bases at V and 1 base at J, with 25 bases between the two ends. The DNA of the CDR3 is TGTGCCAGCAGTTTACCGGTACTGATTCGGCTGACAGATAACTATGGCTACACCTTC. It yields the protein CASSLPVLIRLTDNYGYTF.